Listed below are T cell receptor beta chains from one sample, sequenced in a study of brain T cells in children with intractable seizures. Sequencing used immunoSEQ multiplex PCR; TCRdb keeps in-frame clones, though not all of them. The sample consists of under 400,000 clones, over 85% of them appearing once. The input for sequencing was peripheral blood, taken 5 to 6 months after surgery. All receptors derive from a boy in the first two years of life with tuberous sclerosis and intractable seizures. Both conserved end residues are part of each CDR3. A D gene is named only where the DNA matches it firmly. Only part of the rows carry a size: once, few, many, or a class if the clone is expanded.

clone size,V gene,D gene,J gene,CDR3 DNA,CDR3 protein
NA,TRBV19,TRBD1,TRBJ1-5,TGTGCCAGTAGTCCGTCGGGGACAGGCAAAAATCAGCCCCAGCATTTT,CASSPSGTGKNQPQHF
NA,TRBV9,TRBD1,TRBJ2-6,TGTGCCAGCAGCGCAACAGGGGCCGGGGCCAACGTCCTGACTTTC,CASSATGAGANVLTF
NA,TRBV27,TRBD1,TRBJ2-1,TGTGCCAGCCGACGACAGGGATCCGCCCATGAGCAGTTCTTC,CASRRQGSAHEQFF
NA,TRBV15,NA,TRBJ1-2,TGTGCCACCAGCAGAGATAGGACGCTCTATGGCTACACCTTC,CATSRDRTLYGYTF
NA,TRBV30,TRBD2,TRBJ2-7,TGTGCCTGGAGACCGGGACTAGCGGGCGACGAGCAGTACTTC,CAWRPGLAGDEQYF
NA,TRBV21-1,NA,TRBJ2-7,TGTGCCTCTCCGGCGGGGGACGAGCAGTACTTC,CASPAGDEQYF
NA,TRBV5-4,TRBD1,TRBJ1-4,TGTGCCAGCAGCCCGGGGACAGGGAGAGAAAAACTGTTTTTT,CASSPGTGREKLFF
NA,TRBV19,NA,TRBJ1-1,TGTGCCAGTCGGGGGACATACAGTTTTTTTGAAGCTTTCTTT,CASRGTYSFFEAFF
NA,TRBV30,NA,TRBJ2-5,TGTGCCTGGAGTGTACCATCGGCGTACCAAGAGACCCAGTACTTC,CAWSVPSAYQETQYF
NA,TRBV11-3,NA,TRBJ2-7,TGTGCCAGCAGTTTCTCTGGTTTTCGGGTTTCCTACGAGCAGTACTTC,CASSFSGFRVSYEQYF
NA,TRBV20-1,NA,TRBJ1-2,TGCAGTGCCCCCCCGACCTATGGCTACACCTTC,CSAPPTYGYTF
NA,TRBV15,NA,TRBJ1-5,TGTGCCACCAGCGTTCACAGGCCGGGGGGCAATCAGCCCCAGCATTTT,CATSVHRPGGNQPQHF
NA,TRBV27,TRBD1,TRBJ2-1,TGTGCCAGCAAGGCCGGACAGGGAATGTTGAGTGAGCAGTTCTTC,CASKAGQGMLSEQFF
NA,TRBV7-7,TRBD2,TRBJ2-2,TGTGCTAGCAGCTTAGCTTTTATGGCAGCGGGAGTCGGGGAGCTGTTTTTT,CASSLAFMAAGVGELFF
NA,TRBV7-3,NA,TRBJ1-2,TGTGCCAGCAGCGACGCTGAGGGGAACCCGGAGAACTATGGCTACACCTTC,CASSDAEGNPENYGYTF
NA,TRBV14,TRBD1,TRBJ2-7,TGTGCCAGCAGCCGGGACAGATCCTACGAGCAGTACTTC,CASSRDRSYEQYF
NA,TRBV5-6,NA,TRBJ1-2,TGTGCCAGCAGTATTTTCCGTTCGGGGGGGAACTATGGCTACACCTTC,CASSIFRSGGNYGYTF
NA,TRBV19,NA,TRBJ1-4,TGTGCCAGTAGTATAAGTAGAGGGGAGAATGAAAAACTGTTTTTT,CASSISRGENEKLFF
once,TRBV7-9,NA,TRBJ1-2,TGTGCCAGCGGCCTGAGCTATGGCTACACCTTC,CASGLSYGYTF
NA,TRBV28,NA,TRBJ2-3,TGTGCCAGCAGTCCCCTTGTGGGTCGCACAGATACGCAGTATTTT,CASSPLVGRTDTQYF
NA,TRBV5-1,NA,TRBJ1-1,TGCGCCAGCAGCTTGGGAGGGCCCGGGGGGAAGGGGACTGAAGCTTTCTTT,CASSLGGPGGKGTEAFF
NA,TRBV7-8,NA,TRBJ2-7,TGTGCCAGCAGCTTAGTCTCCAGCTCCTACGAGCAGTACTTC,CASSLVSSSYEQYF
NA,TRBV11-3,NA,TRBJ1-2,TGTGCCAGCAGTCATCAGGGCTACACCTTC,CASSHQGYTF
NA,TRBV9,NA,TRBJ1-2,TGTGCCAGCAACCGCGACAGCGGCCTTTATGGCTACACCTTC,CASNRDSGLYGYTF
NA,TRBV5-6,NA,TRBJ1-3,TGTGCCAGCAGCTTGGCCTCTGGAAACACCATATATTTT,CASSLASGNTIYF
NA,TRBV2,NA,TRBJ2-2,TGTGCCAGCAAGAGGGGGACGAACACCGGGGAGCTGTTTTTT,CASKRGTNTGELFF
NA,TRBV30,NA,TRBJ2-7,TGTGCCTGGAGTGGCCTCGTCGAGCAGTACTTC,CAWSGLVEQYF
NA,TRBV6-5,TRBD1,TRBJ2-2,TGTGCCAGCGGTAACAGGGGGCAGACCGGGGAGCTGTTTTTT,CASGNRGQTGELFF
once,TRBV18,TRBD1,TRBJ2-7,TGTGCCAGCTCACTAAGCCTCCGGGACAGGGGGGACGAGCAGTACTTC,CASSLSLRDRGDEQYF
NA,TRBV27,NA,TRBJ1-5,TGTGCCAGCAGTTCCCGAATAGGAGACAAGGGGGATCAGCCCCAGCATTTT,CASSSRIGDKGDQPQHF
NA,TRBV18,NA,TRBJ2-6,TGTGCCAGCTCACTTCAGGAATCTGGGGCCAACGTCCTGACTTTC,CASSLQESGANVLTF
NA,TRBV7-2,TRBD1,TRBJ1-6,TGTGCCAGCAGCCAGAGGGGACAGGGGAGTGATTCACCCCTCCACTTT,CASSQRGQGSDSPLHF
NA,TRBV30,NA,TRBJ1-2,TGTGCCTGGAGTAACGGGGGGAACTATGGCTACACCTTC,CAWSNGGNYGYTF
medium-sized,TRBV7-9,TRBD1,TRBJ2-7,TGTGCCAGCAGGACAGGGGGGCACGAGCAGTACTTC,CASRTGGHEQYF
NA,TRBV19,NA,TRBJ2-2,TGTGCCAGTAGTATAGTCGGGTTGAACACCGGGGAGCTGTTTTTT,CASSIVGLNTGELFF
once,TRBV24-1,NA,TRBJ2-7,TGTGCCACCAGTGACTCCCTGACGGGGACCTACGAGCAGTACTTC,CATSDSLTGTYEQYF
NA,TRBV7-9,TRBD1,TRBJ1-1,TGTGCCAGCAGCGTAGCTTACAGGGGCGGGAACACTGAAGCTTTCTTT,CASSVAYRGGNTEAFF
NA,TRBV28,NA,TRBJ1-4,TGTGCCAGCAGCACGGGGCGTAGGAATGAAAAACTGTTTTTT,CASSTGRRNEKLFF
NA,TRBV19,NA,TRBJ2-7,TGTGCCAGTAGTATAAAGGTAACCTACGAGCAGTACTTC,CASSIKVTYEQYF
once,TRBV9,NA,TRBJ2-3,TGTGCCAGCAGCGTAGGAGCGGCTCTCACAGATACGCAGTATTTT,CASSVGAALTDTQYF
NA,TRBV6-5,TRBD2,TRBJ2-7,TGTGCCAGCAGTCCGGGACTAGGGTTCCACGAGCAGTACTTC,CASSPGLGFHEQYF
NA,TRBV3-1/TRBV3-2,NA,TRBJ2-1,TGTGCCAGCAGCCACCCGCCCTACAATGAGCAGTTCTTC,CASSHPPYNEQFF